The 17 T cell receptor beta chains below were found in one sample sequenced in a study of patients and donors after allogeneic stem cell transplantation (dated by TCRdb to about 2020). The library was generated by RT-PCR. Sequencing was performed on a NextSeq 550. In TCRdb, the public reads were trimmed at Q25 with fastp and aligned with MiXCR, with productive beta chains retained. Every entry covers one CDR3 protein and lists the most common genes and DNA from its rows. The sample profile shows roughly 960,000 distinct CDR3 sequences; roughly 18% of them were found once. About 6% of the sample comes from the top ten. Sequenced sample: blood, either unsorted or a sorted T cell fraction (not recorded which). The source of these receptors is a human donor who was either an allogeneic HSCT recipient or a stem cell or donor lymphocyte infusion donor (not recorded which). It is not recorded whose cells these are; they may come from a transplant donor.

This clonotype has ten or more counts. The chain combines TRBV7-3 with TRBJ1-6, with D possibly matching TRBD1 (6 bases). The V gene lost 2 bases and the J gene lost 7 bases, with 15 bases spanning the gap. This CDR3 region has 16 residues. Germline assignment: CDR1 SGHTA and CDR2 FQGTGA. The CDR3: CASSLQRGAVNSPLHF. CDR3 in DNA: TGTGCCAGCAGCTTACAGCGGGGGGCAGTCAATTCACCCCTCCACTTT.

In its sample, this clonotype was seen many times. The chain carries TRBV12-3 or TRBV12-4 and TRBJ2-7; D may correspond to TRBD1 or TRBD2 (5 bases each). Deletions cut 3 bases from V and 9 bases from J, with 18 bases between. The CDR3 contains 14 residues. The CDR3 DNA is TGTGCCAGCAGTTTTGGGACCGAATTTCCCCCGCAGTACTTC. Its translation: CASSFGTEFPPQYF.

This clonotype was detected a few times. This chain links TRBV4-2 with TRBJ2-5; 16 nucleotides align to TRBD2. V was clipped by 1 base and J by 7 bases; unmatched bases: 6. Per germline, CDR1 LGHNA and CDR2 YNFKEQ. The CDR3 is 17 residues long. CDR3 bases: TGTGCCAGCAGCCAAGGTTCCGGGACTAGCGGGGGGGCGACCCAGTACTTC. It specifies CASSQGSGTSGGATQYF.

This clonotype has just a few counts. V and J are TRBV29-1 and TRBJ1-1; TRBD1 matches at 7 bases. The CDR3 spans 15 residues. The V gene end was trimmed by 5 bases and the J gene end by 3 bases; junction bases not matched to a gene: 12. Germline V gene data show CDR1 as SQVTM and CDR2 as ANQGSEA. The CDR3 spells CSVSRGLLFDTEAFF. Here the CDR3 DNA reads TGCAGCGTTAGTAGGGGGCTATTGTTTGACACTGAAGCTTTCTTT.

This clonotype appeared a few times. The chain has TRBV6-6 and TRBJ1-1; D not certain. CDR3 size: 13 residues. The V gene lost 8 bases and the J gene lost 5 bases, with 15 bases spanning the gap. Per germline, CDR1 MNHNY and CDR2 SVGAGI (reference sequence). In DNA form, the CDR3 reads TGTGCCAGCTTTTATCAAAGTGGAACTGAAGCTTTCTTT. It codes for CASFYQSGTEAFF.

The chain links TRBV12-3 or TRBV12-4 to TRBJ2-1; 9 bases align to TRBD1. This CDR3 spans 16 amino acids. V trimming: 5 bases; J trimming: 1 base; junction bases outside the gene matches: 6. In DNA, the CDR3 is TGTGCCAGCAGTCCAACAGGGGGCGCGTCCTACAATGAGCAGTTCTTC. Protein product: CASSPTGGASYNEQFF.

This clonotype was seen more than once but under ten times. The chain carries TRBV11-2 and TRBJ1-1; D is unresolved. Germline V lookup: CDR1 SGHAT, CDR2 FQNNGV. Trimming stripped 5 bases from V and 1 base from J, with 14 bases between. The CDR3 contains 15 residues. The CDR3 bases are TGTGCCAGCAGCGACCGACAAGTTGAGAACACTGAAGCTTTCTTT. Protein sequence: CASSDRQVENTEAFF.

This clonotype was seen ten or more times. The chain carries TRBV4-2 and TRBJ2-1; no clear D gene. CDR1 and CDR2 (germline): LGHNA, YNFKEQ. The CDR3 is made up of 12 amino acids. V was shortened by 0 bases and J by 7 bases, with 4 bases between the two germline ends. The CDR3 reads CASSQDWNEQFF. CDR3 nucleotide sequence: TGTGCCAGCAGCCAAGATTGGAATGAGCAGTTCTTC.

A few counts support this clonotype. The V call is TRBV20-1, the J call TRBJ2-3; possibly TRBD1 for D (6 bases). Between the trimmed V and J ends, which lost 0 bases and 2 bases, there was a span of 12 bases. This CDR3 is built from 15 residues. Germline CDR1 is DFQATT and CDR2 is SNEGSKA (reference sequence). This CDR3 is CSARDPRGATDTQYF. For the CDR3, the DNA is TGCAGTGCTAGAGATCCCAGGGGAGCCACAGATACGCAGTATTTT.

The CDR3 region is CSARDQMPGQGGTEAFF. Here the CDR3 DNA reads TGCAGTGCTAGAGACCAAATGCCGGGGCAGGGGGGCACTGAAGCTTTCTTT. This chain joins TRBV20-1 and TRBJ1-1; 7 bases align to TRBD1. Germline assignment: CDR1 DFQATT and CDR2 SNEGSKA (reference sequence). V lost 0 bases to trimming and J lost 4 bases; unmatched junction nucleotides: 14. The CDR3 covers 17 residues.

The chain uses TRBV25-1 and TRBJ2-1; D is uncertain. The CDR3 spans 15 residues. Germline V gene sequence: CDR1 MGHDK, CDR2 SYGVNS. Trimming pared 0 bases from V and 1 base from J, leaving 7 bases between. Written as DNA, the CDR3 is TGTGCCAGCAGTGAATATGAGGCTTCCTACAATGAGCAGTTCTTC. Encoded protein: CASSEYEASYNEQFF.

The V call is TRBV27, the J call TRBJ1-2; 8 positions agree with TRBD1. CDR1 is MNHEY and CDR2 is SMNVEV in the germline V gene (reference sequence). V lost 1 base to trimming and J lost 4 bases; unmatched junction nucleotides: 8. There are 16 residues in the CDR3. CDR3 nucleotides: TGTGCCAGCAGTTTATACGGCAGGGGGCGGCTCTATGGCTACACCTTC. Translating it yields CASSLYGRGRLYGYTF.

This clonotype was observed a handful of times. The chain uses TRBV5-1 and TRBJ2-2; D is unclear. V lost 3 bases to trimming and J lost 1 base, with 13 bases between them. Germline CDR1 SGHRS, CDR2 YFSETQ. CDR3 length equals 16 residues. The CDR3 coding sequence is TGCGCCAGCAGCTACGGTAACAGCAAGAACACCGGGGAGCTGTTTTTT. Protein sequence: CASSYGNSKNTGELFF.

This clonotype was picked up one time. Written as DNA, the CDR3 is TGTGCCAGCAGTGGGACAGGGCTGGGTGAGCAGTTCTTC. Its translation: CASSGTGLGEQFF. V and J are TRBV6-1 and TRBJ2-1; 8 bases match TRBD1. J lost 9 bases, V lost 4 bases, and 5 bases had no gene match. The V gene's germline CDR1 is MNHNS and CDR2 SASEGT. This CDR3 is 13 amino acids long.

The rearrangement uses TRBV7-3 and TRBJ1-2; D gene uncertain. V lost 2 bases and J 11 bases, leaving 15 bases between the germline ends. Per germline, CDR1 SGHTA and CDR2 FQGTGA. The CDR3 runs to 13 residues. CDR3 sequence reads: CASSLVSGRNYTF. The CDR3 nucleotides are TGTGCCAGCAGCTTAGTCAGTGGCAGGAATTACACCTTC.

This clonotype was counted at least ten times. The genes are TRBV29-1 and TRBJ2-1; no firm D call. The length of the CDR3 is 13 residues. Germline loops: CDR1 SQVTM, CDR2 ANQGSEA. The CDR3: CPFEPGRYNEQFF. As DNA, the CDR3 is TGCCCCTTCGAGCCCGGACGGTACAATGAGCAGTTCTTC.

This clonotype was detected only a few times. This rearrangement joins TRBV3-1 to TRBJ1-5; no definite D call. Between the trimmed V and J ends, which lost 1 base and 0 bases, there was a span of 4 bases. Looked up from germline, CDR1 is LGHDT and CDR2 is YNNKEL (reference sequence). The CDR3 consists of 14 residues. Written as DNA, the CDR3 is TGTGCCAGCAGCCAAGCTTATAGCAATCAGCCCCAGCATTTT. It yields the protein CASSQAYSNQPQHF.